What follows are 11 T cell receptor beta chains derived from one specimen sequenced in a study of T-cell memory formation after mild COVID-19. TCRdb ran MiXCR on the 5' RACE reads and lists one entry per CDR3 protein. The sample has around 310,000 distinct CDR3 sequences, around an eighth seen once. Material for sequencing was PBMCs or a T cell subset sorted from them (not recorded which). Receptors originate from a man aged 18 to 30 who had mild COVID-19 (a few samples of this study predate the infection). Cell type and time point are not known.

The chain combines TRBV5-1 with TRBJ1-2; 9 nucleotides align to TRBD1. CDR1 and CDR2 (germline): SGHRS, YFSETQ. This CDR3 has 14 amino acids. J lost 7 bases, V lost 0 bases, and 4 bases had no gene match. CDR3 bases: TGCGCCAGCAGCTTGGGGGGACAGGGTATTGGCTACACCTTC. Translating gives CASSLGGQGIGYTF.

This clonotype was found a few times. The chain recombines TRBV3-1 with TRBJ2-6; 10 nucleotides agree with TRBD1. The trim removed 3 bases at V and 3 bases at J, leaving 5 bases unmatched. This CDR3 has 17 amino acids. The germline V gene encodes CDR1 LGHDT and CDR2 YNNKEL (reference sequence). This CDR3 reads CASSHDRGHFGANVLTF. The CDR3 DNA reads as TGTGCCAGCAGCCACGACAGGGGGCACTTTGGGGCCAACGTCCTGACTTTC.

CDR3 coding DNA: TGTGCCAGCAGCTTGAAAACTAGCGGGGGAACCAGGCAAGAGACCCAGTACTTC. Translated: CASSLKTSGGTRQETQYF. This chain links TRBV5-5 with TRBJ2-5; 11 bases line up with TRBD2. The CDR3 has 18 amino acids. Trimming at V came to 1 base and at J to 2 bases, leaving 10 bases not matched to a gene. Per germline, CDR1 SGHKS and CDR2 YYEKEE (reference sequence).

This clonotype has a handful of counts. This rearrangement joins TRBV6-2 or TRBV6-3 to TRBJ1-6; D is ambiguous. V lost 4 bases and J 4 bases, leaving 8 bases between the germline ends. CDR3 length equals 14 residues. From germline, CDR1 is MNHEY and CDR2 SVGEGT. In nucleotides, the CDR3 is TGTGCCAGCAGTTCGGCAGGTTATAATTCACCCCTCCACTTT. Translating it yields CASSSAGYNSPLHF.

This chain links TRBV7-9 with TRBJ2-3, with 7 bases fitting TRBD2. Per the germline V gene, CDR1 is SEHNR and CDR2 is FQNEAQ (reference sequence). The trim removed 5 bases at V and 2 bases at J, leaving 13 bases unmatched. The CDR3 is made up of 17 amino acids. The CDR3 region has the DNA TGTGCCAGCAGCCAGCGGAGTCGGGGGGTTAACACAGATACGCAGTATTTT. Translated: CASSQRSRGVNTDTQYF.

This clonotype was observed a handful of times. This chain connects TRBV24-1 to TRBJ1-5; D is uncertain. CDR3 length equals 13 residues. Trimming stripped 1 base from V and 7 bases from J, with 7 bases between. Germline CDR1 is KGHDR and CDR2 is SFDVKD. The CDR3 DNA reads TGTGCCACCAGTGATTTTGGAGGCCAGCCCCAGCATTTT. Encoded protein: CATSDFGGQPQHF.

This clonotype was seen a handful of times. The chain has TRBV11-2 and TRBJ2-2; the match to TRBD2 covers 7 bases. The ends lost 3 bases at V and 7 bases at J; junction bases unmatched: 8. The CDR3 runs to 15 residues. Germline-derived CDR1 and CDR2 are SGHAT and FQNNGV. CDR3 sequence reads: CASSFTGGIGGELFF. The DNA of the CDR3 is TGTGCCAGCAGCTTTACGGGGGGAATTGGCGGGGAGCTGTTTTTT.

The rearrangement uses TRBV7-6 and TRBJ1-1; 7 bases are shared with TRBD1. J was trimmed by 8 bases and V by 3 bases; bases with no gene match: 9. This CDR3 contains 14 residues. Per germline, CDR1 SGHVS and CDR2 FNYEAQ. Written as DNA, the CDR3 is TGTGCCAGCAGCTTGGTGGGGACAGCCTTCGAAGCTTTCTTT. Its protein product is CASSLVGTAFEAFF.

This clonotype has only a few counts. The CDR3 bases are TGTGCCAGCAGCCCCCGCGGGGGTGAAAAACTGTTTTTT. Translating gives CASSPRGGEKLFF. V usage is TRBV5-5 and J usage is TRBJ1-4; D is perhaps TRBD1 (5 bases). V was clipped by 4 bases and J by 7 bases, with 11 bases between them. Germline V gene sequence: CDR1 SGHKS, CDR2 YYEKEE (reference sequence). The CDR3 runs to 13 residues. Supplemented by reference TRBV5-5 and TRBJ1-4, the full variable domain reads DAGVTQSPTHLIKTRGQQVTLRCSPISGHKSVSWYQQVLGQGPQFIFQYYEKEERGRGNFPDRFSARQFPNYSSELNVNALLLGDSALYLCASSPRGGEKLFFGSGTQLSVL.

This clonotype was recorded a few times. V gene TRBV7-3 combines with J gene TRBJ1-2, with 10 bases lining up with TRBD1. The trim removed 5 bases at V and 4 bases at J, leaving 7 bases unmatched. The germline gives CDR1 SGHTA, CDR2 FQGTGA. This CDR3 contains 15 residues. This chain's CDR3 is CASSPTGGAGYGYTF. The CDR3 nucleotides read TGTGCCAGCAGCCCGACAGGGGGCGCGGGCTATGGCTACACCTTC.

Here the CDR3 reads CASTLTAGARSPLHF. CDR3 sequence (DNA): TGTGCCAGCACCCTCACGGCGGGGGCTCGGTCACCCCTCCACTTT. V gene TRBV27 combines with J gene TRBJ1-6; TRBD1 might be the D (6 bases). V lost 7 bases to trimming and J lost 10 bases, with 20 bases between them. Germline CDR1 MNHEY, CDR2 SMNVEV (reference sequence). This CDR3 comprises 15 residues.